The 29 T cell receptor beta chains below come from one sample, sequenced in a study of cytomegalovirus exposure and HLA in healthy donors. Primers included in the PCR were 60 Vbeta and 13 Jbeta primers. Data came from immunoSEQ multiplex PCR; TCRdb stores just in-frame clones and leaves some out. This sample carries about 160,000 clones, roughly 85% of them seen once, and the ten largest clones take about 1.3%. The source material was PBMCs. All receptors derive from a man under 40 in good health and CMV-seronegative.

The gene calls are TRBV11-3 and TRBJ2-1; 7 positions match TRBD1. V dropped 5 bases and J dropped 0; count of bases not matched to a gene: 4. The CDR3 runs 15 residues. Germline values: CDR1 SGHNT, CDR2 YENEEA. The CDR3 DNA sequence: TGTGCCAGCAGCCCAGGACAGGTCTCCTACAATGAGCAGTTCTTC. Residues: CASSPGQVSYNEQFF.

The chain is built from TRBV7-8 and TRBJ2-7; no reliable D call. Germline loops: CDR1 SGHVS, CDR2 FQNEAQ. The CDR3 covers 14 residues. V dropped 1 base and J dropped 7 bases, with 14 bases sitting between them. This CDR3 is CASSLGPEVGEQYF. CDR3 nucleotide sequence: TGTGCCAGCAGCTTAGGACCTGAGGTCGGGGAGCAGTACTTC.

CDR3 sequence reads: CASSPPPGGTRGTEAFF. Written as DNA, the CDR3 is TGTGCCAGCAGCCCGCCCCCAGGGGGAACACGAGGCACTGAAGCTTTCTTT. V gene TRBV11-2 combines with J gene TRBJ1-1, with TRBD1 matching over 7 bases. The CDR3 runs 17 residues. V lost 5 bases and J lost 4; bases outside the gene matches: 16. Germline CDR1 and CDR2: SGHAT and FQNNGV. Full variable domain (rest looked up from reference TRBV11-2 and TRBJ1-1): EAGVAQSPRYKIIEKRQSVAFWCNPISGHATLYWYQQILGQGPKLLIQFQNNGVVDDSQLPKDRFSAERLKGVDSTLKIQPAKLEDSAVYLCASSPPPGGTRGTEAFFGQGTRLTVV.

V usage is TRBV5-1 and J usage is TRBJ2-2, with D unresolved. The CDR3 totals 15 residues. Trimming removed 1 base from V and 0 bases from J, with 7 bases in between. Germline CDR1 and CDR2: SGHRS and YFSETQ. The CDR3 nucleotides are TGCGCCAGCAGCTTGACAGCTCCGAACACCGGGGAGCTGTTTTTT. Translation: CASSLTAPNTGELFF.

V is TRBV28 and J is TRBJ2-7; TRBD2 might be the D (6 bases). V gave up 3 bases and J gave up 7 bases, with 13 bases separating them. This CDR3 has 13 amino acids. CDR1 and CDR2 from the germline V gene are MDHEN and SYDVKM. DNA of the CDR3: TGTGCCAGCAGTTTGCAGGGCGCGGGGGAGCAGTACTTC. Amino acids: CASSLQGAGEQYF.

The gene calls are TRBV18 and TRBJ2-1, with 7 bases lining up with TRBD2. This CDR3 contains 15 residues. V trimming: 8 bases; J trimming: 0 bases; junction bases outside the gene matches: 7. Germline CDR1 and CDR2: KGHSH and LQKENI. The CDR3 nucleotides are TGTGCCAGCGCCCCTAGCGGTAGCTCCTACAATGAGCAGTTCTTC. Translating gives CASAPSGSSYNEQFF.

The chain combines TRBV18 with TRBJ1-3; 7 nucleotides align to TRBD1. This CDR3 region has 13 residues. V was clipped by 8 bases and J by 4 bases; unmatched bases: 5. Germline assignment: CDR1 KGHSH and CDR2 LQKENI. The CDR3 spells CASLQGSGNTIYF. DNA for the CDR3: TGTGCCAGCCTACAGGGGTCCGGAAACACCATATATTTT.

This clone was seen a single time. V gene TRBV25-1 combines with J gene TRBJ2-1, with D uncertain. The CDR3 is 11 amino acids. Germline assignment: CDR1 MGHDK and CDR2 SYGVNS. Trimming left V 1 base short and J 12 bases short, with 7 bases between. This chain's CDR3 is CASSESGRQFF. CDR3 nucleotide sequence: TGTGCCAGCAGTGAATCTGGTAGGCAGTTCTTC.

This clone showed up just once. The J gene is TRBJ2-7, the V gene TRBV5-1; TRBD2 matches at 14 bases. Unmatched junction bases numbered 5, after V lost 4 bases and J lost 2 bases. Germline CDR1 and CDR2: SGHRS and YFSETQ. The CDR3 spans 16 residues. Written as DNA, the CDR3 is TGCGCCAGCAGCATGGGACTAGCGGGAGAGCCCTACGAGCAGTACTTC. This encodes CASSMGLAGEPYEQYF.

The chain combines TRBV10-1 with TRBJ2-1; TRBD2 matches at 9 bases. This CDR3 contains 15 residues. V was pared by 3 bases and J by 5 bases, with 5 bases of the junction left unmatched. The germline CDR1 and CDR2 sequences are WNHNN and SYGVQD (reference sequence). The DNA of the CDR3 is TGCGCCAGCAGTGATGCGGGGGGGGCCAACAATGAGCAGTTCTTC. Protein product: CASSDAGGANNEQFF.

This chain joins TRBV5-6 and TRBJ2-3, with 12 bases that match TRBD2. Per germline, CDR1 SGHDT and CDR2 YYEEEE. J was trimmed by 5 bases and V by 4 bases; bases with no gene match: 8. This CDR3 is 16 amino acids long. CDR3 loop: CASSPDLAGGGDTQYF. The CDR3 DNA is TGTGCCAGCAGCCCAGACCTAGCGGGGGGGGGAGATACGCAGTATTTT.

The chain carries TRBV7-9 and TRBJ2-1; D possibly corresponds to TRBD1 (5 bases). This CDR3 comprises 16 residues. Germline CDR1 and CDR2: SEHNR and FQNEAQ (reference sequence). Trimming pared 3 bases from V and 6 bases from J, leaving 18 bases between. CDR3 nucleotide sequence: TGTGCCAGCAGCTTTCAGGTAGGGGCCCTTCCCAATGAGCAGTTCTTC. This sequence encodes CASSFQVGALPNEQFF.

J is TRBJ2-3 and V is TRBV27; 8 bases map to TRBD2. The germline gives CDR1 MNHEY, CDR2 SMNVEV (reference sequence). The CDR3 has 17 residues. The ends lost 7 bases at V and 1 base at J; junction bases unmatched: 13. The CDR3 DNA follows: TGTGCCAGCAAGGGGTTCGCTCTAGCGGGCCGCACAGATACGCAGTATTTT. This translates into CASKGFALAGRTDTQYF.

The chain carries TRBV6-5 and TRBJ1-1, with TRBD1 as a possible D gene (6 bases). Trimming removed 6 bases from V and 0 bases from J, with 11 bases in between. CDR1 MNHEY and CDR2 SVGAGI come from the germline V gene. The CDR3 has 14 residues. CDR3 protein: CASSSDRMNTEAFF. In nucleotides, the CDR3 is TGTGCCAGCAGCTCAGACAGGATGAACACTGAAGCTTTCTTT.

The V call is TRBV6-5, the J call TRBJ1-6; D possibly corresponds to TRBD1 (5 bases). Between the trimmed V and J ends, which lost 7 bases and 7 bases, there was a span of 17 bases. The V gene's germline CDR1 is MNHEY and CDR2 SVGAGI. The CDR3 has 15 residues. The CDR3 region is CASNRGGGVNSPLHF. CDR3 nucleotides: TGTGCCAGCAATCGAGGTGGAGGGGTCAATTCACCCCTCCACTTT.

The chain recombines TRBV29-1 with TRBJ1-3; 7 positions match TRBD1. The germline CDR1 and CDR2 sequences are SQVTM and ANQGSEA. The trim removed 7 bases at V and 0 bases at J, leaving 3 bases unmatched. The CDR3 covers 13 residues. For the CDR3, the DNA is TGCAGCGGGGGACAGAGCTCTGGAAACACCATATATTTT. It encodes CSGGQSSGNTIYF. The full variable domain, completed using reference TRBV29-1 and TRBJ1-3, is SAVISQKPSRDICQRGTSLTIQCQVDSQVTMMFWYRQQPGQSLTLIATANQGSEATYESGFVIDKFPISRPNLTFSTLTVSNMSPEDSSIYLCSGGQSSGNTIYFGEGSWLTVV.

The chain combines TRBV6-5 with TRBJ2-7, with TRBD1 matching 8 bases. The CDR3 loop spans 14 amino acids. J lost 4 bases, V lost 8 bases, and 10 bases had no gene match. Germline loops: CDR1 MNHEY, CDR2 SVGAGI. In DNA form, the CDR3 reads TGTGCCAGCGGTCCAGGGGGCGTTACATACGAGCAGTACTTC. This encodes CASGPGGVTYEQYF.

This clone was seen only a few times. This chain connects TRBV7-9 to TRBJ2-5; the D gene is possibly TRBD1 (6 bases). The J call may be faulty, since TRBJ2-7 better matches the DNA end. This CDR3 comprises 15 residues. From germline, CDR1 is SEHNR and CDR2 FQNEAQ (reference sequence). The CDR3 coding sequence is TGTGCCAGCAGCGCAGTGGTACAGGGCTCCTACGAGCAGTACTTC. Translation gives CASSAVVQGSYEQYF.

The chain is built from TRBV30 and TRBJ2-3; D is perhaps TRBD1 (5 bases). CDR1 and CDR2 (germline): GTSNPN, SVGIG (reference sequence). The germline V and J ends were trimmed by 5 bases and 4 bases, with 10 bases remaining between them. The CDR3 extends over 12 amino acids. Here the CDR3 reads CAWDDSADTQYF. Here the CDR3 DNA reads TGTGCCTGGGACGACAGCGCAGATACGCAGTATTTT.

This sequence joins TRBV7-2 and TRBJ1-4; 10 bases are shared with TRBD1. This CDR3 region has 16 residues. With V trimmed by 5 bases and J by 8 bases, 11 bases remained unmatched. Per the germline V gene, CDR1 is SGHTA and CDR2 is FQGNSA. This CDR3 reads CASSPSYGTGVEKLFF. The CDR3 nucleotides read TGTGCCAGCAGCCCGTCTTACGGGACAGGGGTGGAAAAACTGTTTTTT.

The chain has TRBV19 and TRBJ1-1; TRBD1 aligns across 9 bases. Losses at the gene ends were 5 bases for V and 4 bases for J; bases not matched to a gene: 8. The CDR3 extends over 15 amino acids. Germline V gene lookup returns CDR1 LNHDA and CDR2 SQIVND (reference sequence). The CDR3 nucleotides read TGTGCCAGTAGTCATCGACAGGGGGTCCCCACTGAAGCTTTCTTT. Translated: CASSHRQGVPTEAFF.

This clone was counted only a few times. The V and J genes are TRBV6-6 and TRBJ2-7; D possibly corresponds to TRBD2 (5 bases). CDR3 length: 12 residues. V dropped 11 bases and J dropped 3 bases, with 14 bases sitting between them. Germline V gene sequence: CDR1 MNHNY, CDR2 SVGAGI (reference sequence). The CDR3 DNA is TGTGCCTGCACCGGGAAAAACTACGAGCAGTACTTC. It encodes CACTGKNYEQYF.

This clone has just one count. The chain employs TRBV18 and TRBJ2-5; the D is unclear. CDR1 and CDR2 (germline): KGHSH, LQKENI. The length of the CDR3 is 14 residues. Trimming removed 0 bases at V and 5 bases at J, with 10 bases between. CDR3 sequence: CASSPPTGYETQYF. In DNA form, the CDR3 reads TGTGCCAGCTCACCACCTACCGGGTACGAGACCCAGTACTTC. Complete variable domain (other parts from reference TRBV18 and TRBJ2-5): NAGVMQNPRHLVRRRGQEARLRCSPMKGHSHVYWYRQLPEEGLKFMVYLQKENIIDESGMPKERFSAEFPKEGPSILRIQQVVRGDSAAYFCASSPPTGYETQYFGPGTRLLVL.

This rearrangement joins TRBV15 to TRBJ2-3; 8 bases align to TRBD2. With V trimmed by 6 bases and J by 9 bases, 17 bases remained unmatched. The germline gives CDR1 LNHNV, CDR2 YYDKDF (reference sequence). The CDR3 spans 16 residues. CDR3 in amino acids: CATSSGKQISSRTQYF. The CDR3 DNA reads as TGTGCCACCAGTAGCGGGAAGCAAATAAGTTCGAGGACGCAGTATTTT.

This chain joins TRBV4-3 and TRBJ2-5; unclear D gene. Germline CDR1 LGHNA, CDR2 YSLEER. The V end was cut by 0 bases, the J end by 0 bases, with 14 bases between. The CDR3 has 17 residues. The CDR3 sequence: CASSQEAGGTYQETQYF. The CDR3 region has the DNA TGCGCCAGCAGCCAAGAAGCTGGCGGAACGTACCAAGAGACCCAGTACTTC.

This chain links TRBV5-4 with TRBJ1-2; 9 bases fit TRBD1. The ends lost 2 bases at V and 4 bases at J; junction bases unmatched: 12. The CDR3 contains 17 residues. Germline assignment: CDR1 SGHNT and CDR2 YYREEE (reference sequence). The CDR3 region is CASSLSPGQGFIYGYTF. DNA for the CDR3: TGTGCCAGCAGCTTATCACCGGGACAGGGTTTTATCTATGGCTACACCTTC.

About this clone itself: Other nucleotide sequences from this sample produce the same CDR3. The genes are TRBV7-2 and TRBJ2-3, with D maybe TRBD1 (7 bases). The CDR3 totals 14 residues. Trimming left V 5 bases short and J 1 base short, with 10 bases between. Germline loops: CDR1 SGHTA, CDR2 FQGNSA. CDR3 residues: CASSPGGRTDTQYF. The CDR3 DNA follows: TGTGCCAGCAGCCCAGGGGGGCGCACAGATACGCAGTATTTT. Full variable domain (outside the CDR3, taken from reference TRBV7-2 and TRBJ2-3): GAGVSQSPSNKVTEKGKDVELRCDPISGHTALYWYRQSLGQGLEFLIYFQGNSAPDKSGLPSDRFSAERTGGSVSTLTIQRTQQEDSAVYLCASSPGGRTDTQYFGPGTRLTVL.

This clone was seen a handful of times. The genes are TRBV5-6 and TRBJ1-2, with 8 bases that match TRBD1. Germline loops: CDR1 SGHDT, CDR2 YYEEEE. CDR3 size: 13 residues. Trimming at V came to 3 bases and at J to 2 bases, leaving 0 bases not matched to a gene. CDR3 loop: CASSWTGNYGYTF. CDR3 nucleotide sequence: TGTGCCAGCAGCTGGACAGGGAACTATGGCTACACCTTC.

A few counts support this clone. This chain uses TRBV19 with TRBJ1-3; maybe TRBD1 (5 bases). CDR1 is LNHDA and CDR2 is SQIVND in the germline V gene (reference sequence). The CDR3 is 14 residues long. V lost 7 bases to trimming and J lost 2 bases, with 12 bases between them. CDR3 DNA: TGTGCCAGTACCCCGAAACAGGCTGGAAACACCATATATTTT. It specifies CASTPKQAGNTIYF.